The table lists the clone carrying this T cell receptor beta chain with a few counts. Its specificity is unknown. The trim removed 0 bases at V and 4 bases at J, leaving 2 bases unmatched. Germline CDR1 reads SGHRS; CDR2 reads YFSETQ. The CDR3 has 15 amino acids. Libraries of TCR beta came from quantitative 5'-RACE with molecular barcodes. MiXCR was run by TCRdb on the 5' RACE reads, yielding one entry per CDR3 protein. The sample comprises over 130,000 distinct CDR3 sequences, around 42% of which are singletons, and about 15% rests with the top ten. The data were obtained in a study of CD8 T cells in ankylosing spondylitis. General observations from the study: Disease-linked clones reportedly concentrated significantly in matched ankylosing spondylitis synovial fluid.

The chain is built from TRBV5-1 and TRBJ2-5; TRBD2 aligns across 11 bases. The sequence was collected from a male donor with ankylosing spondylitis. Sequences were obtained from synovial fluid, either unsorted or a sorted T cell fraction (not recorded which). The chain's CDR3 is CASSLAGTSGETQYF. CDR3 sequence (DNA): TGCGCCAGCAGCTTGGCCGGGACTAGCGGAGAGACCCAGTACTTC.